The present entry profiles one TCR beta chain with its context. Its specificity is not known. A much larger clone differs by one base, so this may be a read error. CDR3 length: 12 residues. The germline V gene encodes CDR1 LGHNA and CDR2 YNFKEQ. These data originate in a study of T-cell memory formation after mild COVID-19. Study-wide results and caveats: Proof of SARS-CoV-2 specificity was absent for the second-wave clones that crested on day 37.

Each CDR3 protein gets one entry after TCRdb re-called the 5' RACE reads with MiXCR. The table has around 300,000 distinct CDR3 sequences, around 13% seen once; the top ten hold around a fifth. The chain employs TRBV4-2 and TRBJ2-7; D uncertain. The sequence came from a man between 18 and 29 years old who had mild COVID-19 (a few samples of this study predate the infection). Cell type and time point are not known. The sample taken for sequencing was PBMCs or a T cell subset sorted from them (not recorded which). This CDR3 is CASCQATWEQYV. The CDR3 DNA reads TGTGCCAGCTGCCAAGCTACGTGGGAGCAGTACGTC.